The subject of this entry is one T cell receptor beta chain. V lost 4 bases, J lost 0 bases, and 7 bases lay in between. The CDR3 totals 14 residues. Germline assignment: CDR1 SGHRS and CDR2 YFSETQ. This sample was taken from a study of blood T cell repertoires in COVID-19. Background on the study: Researchers got acute and convalescent COVID-19 samples from the United States, Italy and Spain.

Original data processing: Amplifying reference gene primers gave estimates of nucleated cell counts. TCRdb keeps only in-frame clones here, not all; method: immunoSEQ multiplex PCR. V, J and clone size were drawn from that table, and D and trimming were deduced from the DNA. The table includes approximately 100,000 clones, roughly 90% detected once. This sequence joins TRBV5-1 and TRBJ1-4, with D hard to call. The TCR was taken from a human donor with acute or convalescent COVID-19. The donor label of this sample is uncertain. Input material: peripheral blood. The CDR3 DNA sequence: TGCGCCAGCAGCCTACTAGCAACTAATGAAAAACTGTTTTTT. It encodes CASSLLATNEKLFF. The full variable domain, rest sourced from reference TRBV5-1 and TRBJ1-4, is KAGVTQTPRYLIKTRGQQVTLSCSPISGHRSVSWYQQTPGQGLQFLFEYFSETQRNKGNFPGRFSGRQFSNSRSEMNVSTLELGDSALYLCASSLLATNEKLFFGSGTQLSVL.